The source of this T cell receptor beta chain is a study of cytomegalovirus exposure and HLA in healthy donors. Findings and limits, study-wide: Analyses of presence/absence relied on an assumption of roughly uniform sequencing depth across donors. Segments of the TCR beta V type were, in most cases, productive about 87% or about 30% of the time in an earlier analysis. Donors belonging to an Asian-associated ancestry cluster reportedly showed fewer N-insertions in productive TCRs than the approximately 690-donor mean, according to what a later analysis found.

Donors consisted of healthy bone marrow donors. Regarding this clone: Its antigen remains unidentified.

V shed 5 bases and J shed 7 bases, with 14 bases lying between them. The V gene's germline CDR1 is SNHLY and CDR2 FYNNEI. The CDR3 covers 13 residues. The PCR used 60 Vbeta and 13 Jbeta primers. Assay: immunoSEQ multiplex PCR; the TCRdb copy retains only in-frame clones and omits some. Counted here are about 97,000 clones, around 78% occurring once; the ten biggest clones make up 2.5% to 3%. Sequencing was performed on PBMCs. The chain is built from TRBV2 and TRBJ1-2; possibly TRBD1 for D (6 bases). This TCR derives from a man aged 40-49 years in good health and CMV-seronegative. CDR3 protein: CASSTQGWSGYTF. CDR3 sequence (DNA): TGTGCCAGCAGTACACAGGGCTGGTCTGGCTACACCTTC.